The clone carrying this TCR beta chain was counted a single time. This specimen comes from a study of blood T cell repertoires in COVID-19. Germline CDR1 reads SGHRS; CDR2 reads YFSETQ. The CDR3 sequence is 16 residues long. The germline V and J ends were trimmed by 0 bases and 7 bases, with 17 bases remaining between them. TCRdb keeps only in-frame clones here, not all; method: immunoSEQ multiplex PCR. The data show 300,000 or so clones, roughly 90% seen once. Material: peripheral blood. This receptor was obtained from a woman aged 25-40 years with COVID-19, enrolled during active disease. This rearrangement joins TRBV5-1 to TRBJ2-1, with D possibly being TRBD2 (5 bases). The CDR3, as DNA: TGCGCCAGCAGCTTGGGGTTCGGAGGCAAAGGTAATGAGCAGTTCTTC. Amino acids: CASSLGFGGKGNEQFF.